This section outlines one TCR beta chain sequence together with its context. The antigen is not known. The time point denotes: newly diagnosed GD, antithyroid drugs for less than 3 months. TCR sequences were obtained from RNA taken from PBMCs. The record originates from a study of regulatory T cells in long-lasting Graves disease. For the study at large: The study enrolled newly diagnosed Graves' patients on antithyroid drugs under 3 months. Study conclusions and caveats: Persistent disease preferred TRBV28, TRBJ1-2 and TRBJ2-5; new disease, TRBV20-1 and TRBJ2-1.

Building the TCR beta libraries relied on iRepertoire HTBI primers, and CDR3 regions underwent Arm-PCR. TCRdb re-called the multiplex PCR reads through MiXCR, storing one row per CDR3 protein. The sample gives some 250,000 distinct CDR3 sequences, just over 20% of which show up once; around 13% is in the top ten. The ends lost 1 base at V and 2 bases at J; junction bases unmatched: 7. The CDR3 runs to 17 residues. CDR1 and CDR2 from the germline V gene are SGHAT and FQNNGV. The input for sequencing was peripheral blood mononuclear cells (PBMCs), taken at new diagnosis, from a patient treated with antithyroid drugs. The clonotype was recovered from a female donor with Graves disease. This chain uses TRBV11-2 with TRBJ2-3, with 9 bases that match TRBD2. The CDR3, as DNA: TGTGCCAGCAGCTTAGGAGGTGGCGGGGGGGCCACAGATACGCAGTATTTT. Its protein product is CASSLGGGGGATDTQYF. The full variable domain, in which reference TRBV11-2 and TRBJ2-3 provide the parts outside the CDR3, is EAGVAQSPRYKIIEKRQSVAFWCNPISGHATLYWYQQILGQGPKLLIQFQNNGVVDDSQLPKDRFSAERLKGVDSTLKIQPAKLEDSAVYLCASSLGGGGGATDTQYFGPGTRLTVL.